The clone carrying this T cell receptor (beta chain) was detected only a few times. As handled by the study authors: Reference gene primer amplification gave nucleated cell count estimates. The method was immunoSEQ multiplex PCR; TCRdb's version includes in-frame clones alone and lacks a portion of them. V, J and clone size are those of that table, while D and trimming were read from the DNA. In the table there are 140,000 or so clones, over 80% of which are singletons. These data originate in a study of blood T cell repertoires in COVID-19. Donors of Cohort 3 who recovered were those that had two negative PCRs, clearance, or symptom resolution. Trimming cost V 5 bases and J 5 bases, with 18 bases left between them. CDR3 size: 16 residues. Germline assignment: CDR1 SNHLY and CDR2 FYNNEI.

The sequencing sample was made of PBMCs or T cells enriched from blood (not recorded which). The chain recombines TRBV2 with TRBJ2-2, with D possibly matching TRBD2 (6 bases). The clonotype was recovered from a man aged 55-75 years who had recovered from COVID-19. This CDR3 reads CASSTSFGGVTGELFF. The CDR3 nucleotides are TGTGCCAGCAGTACTAGCTTCGGAGGGGTGACCGGGGAGCTGTTTTTT.